This entry lists 25 T cell receptor beta chains sequenced from one sample in a study of sequential checkpoint blockade in melanoma. The repertoire was sequenced with immunoSEQ multiplex PCR; TCRdb's copy has only in-frame clones and lacks some. The sample has about 32,000 clones; approximately 81% are singletons. The treatment denotes: randomized to nivolumab then ipilimumab (arm A) or the reverse (arm B). The sample consisted of CD8+ T cells sorted from blood (inferred from file names), taken from a patient given nivolumab and ipilimumab in sequence. The receptors originated from a human donor with melanoma.

This clone was seen only a few times. The rearrangement joins TRBV7-9 to TRBJ2-7; tentatively, D is TRBD2 (5 bases). This CDR3 is built from 14 residues. The germline V gene has CDR1 SEHNR and CDR2 FQNEAQ (reference sequence). Trimming stripped 2 bases from V and 0 bases from J, with 8 bases between. This CDR3 reads CASSLKRSSYEQYF. The CDR3 nucleotides read TGTGCCAGCAGCTTAAAGCGGAGCTCCTACGAGCAGTACTTC.

On this clone: An end of the junction does not agree with germline; a read error may underlie this. The same CDR3 also results from other DNA sequences found in this sample. This chain links TRBV29-1 with TRBJ2-3; D call uncertain. The germline CDR1 and CDR2 sequences are SQVTM and ANQGSEA. The CDR3 is 11 residues long. The DNA of the CDR3 is TGCAGTGTTGTCTCGGTCTCTCAGGAGTATTTT. Protein product: CSVVSVSQEYF.

The V and J genes are TRBV9 and TRBJ1-5, with TRBD1 matching over 7 bases. There are 15 residues in the CDR3. The J segment lost 2 bases and the V segment lost 2 bases, leaving 4 bases of the junction unmatched. Germline lookup yields CDR1 SGDLS and CDR2 YYNGEE. The CDR3 sequence is CASSVEGAGNQPQHF. The CDR3 coding sequence is TGTGCCAGCAGCGTCGAGGGGGCTGGCAATCAGCCCCAGCATTTT.

The chain uses TRBV13 and TRBJ1-2; 7 bases align to TRBD1. Losses at the gene ends were 5 bases for V and 2 bases for J; bases not matched to a gene: 5. Germline V gene lookup returns CDR1 PRHDT and CDR2 FYEKMQ (reference sequence). The CDR3 contains 14 residues. The CDR3 bases are TGTGCCAGCAGCCCCGGGACAGAAAACTATGGCTACACCTTC. Its translation is CASSPGTENYGYTF.

The chain has TRBV4-1 and TRBJ2-7, with D possibly being TRBD2 (6 bases). Germline CDR1 reads MGHRA; CDR2 reads YSYEKL. The CDR3 runs to 15 residues. V dropped 2 bases and J dropped 7 bases, with 18 bases sitting between them. The DNA of the CDR3 is TGCGCCAGCAGCCAAATAGCGGCAACTAGTGAGGAGCAGTACTTC. Amino acids: CASSQIAATSEEQYF.

The chain employs TRBV19 and TRBJ2-7; 7 nucleotides match TRBD2. The CDR3 is made up of 13 amino acids. V gave up 9 bases and J gave up 2 bases; unmatched junction bases: 7. Germline lookup yields CDR1 LNHDA and CDR2 SQIVND (reference sequence). As DNA, the CDR3 is TGTGCCAGCAGTCTCGCGGGAGCCTACGAGCAGTACTTC. Amino acids: CASSLAGAYEQYF.

The rearrangement joins TRBV13 to TRBJ2-7; 10 nucleotides align to TRBD1. Germline V gene sequence: CDR1 PRHDT, CDR2 FYEKMQ (reference sequence). The CDR3 sequence is 15 residues long. Losses at the gene ends were 7 bases for V and 1 base for J; bases not matched to a gene: 7. The CDR3 DNA is TGTGCCAGCACTCCCTTGGGACAGGGGTCCTACGAGCAGTACTTC. It translates to CASTPLGQGSYEQYF.

This clone was observed once. The rearrangement links TRBV28 to TRBJ1-4; TRBD1 aligns across 7 bases. In germline, CDR1 is MDHEN, CDR2 SYDVKM. CDR3 length: 18 amino acids. V was clipped by 6 bases and J by 0 bases; unmatched bases: 13. The CDR3 loop reads CASRPTGRVKATNEKLFF. CDR3 bases: TGTGCCAGCAGGCCGACAGGGAGAGTAAAAGCAACTAATGAAAAACTGTTTTTT.

The V and J genes are TRBV27 and TRBJ2-7; maybe TRBD1 (5 bases). Between the trimmed V and J ends, which lost 2 bases and 5 bases, there was a span of 16 bases. The CDR3 is 15 residues long. Germline CDR1 is MNHEY and CDR2 is SMNVEV (reference sequence). The CDR3 loop reads CASSLRQGWQNEQYF. The CDR3 nucleotides read TGTGCCAGCAGTTTACGGCAGGGCTGGCAGAACGAGCAGTACTTC.

Here the CDR3 DNA reads TGTGCCAGCAGTTACTTCCTACAGGGGGCTAGGAATGAGCAGTTCTTC. Translation gives CASSYFLQGARNEQFF. The chain recombines TRBV6-5 with TRBJ2-1; 9 bases align to TRBD1. J gave up 7 bases and V 1 base, and 8 bases lay outside the gene matches. CDR1 and CDR2 (germline): MNHEY, SVGAGI. The CDR3 sequence is 16 residues long.

The chain joins TRBV19 to TRBJ2-1, with 8 bases fitting TRBD2. The V segment lost 3 bases and the J segment 6 bases; nucleotides outside the gene matches: 7. The germline V gene encodes CDR1 LNHDA and CDR2 SQIVND (reference sequence). The CDR3 contains 15 residues. The chain's CDR3 is CASSIFGLAFNEQFF. CDR3 in DNA: TGTGCCAGTAGTATCTTTGGACTAGCATTCAATGAGCAGTTCTTC.

Points on this clone: Other DNA sequences in the sample encode the same CDR3. The rearrangement joins TRBV6-5 to TRBJ2-1, with TRBD1 identical over 11 bases. The V and J ends lost 6 bases and 6 bases, in that order; junction bases with no gene match: 4. CDR1 and CDR2 (germline): MNHEY, SVGAGI. The CDR3 runs 14 residues. Here the CDR3 DNA reads TGTGCCAGCAGCCCCGGGACAGGGGGCAATGAGCAGTTCTTC. Protein: CASSPGTGGNEQFF.

The chain is built from TRBV2 and TRBJ1-2, with D possibly TRBD1 on 6 matching bases. This CDR3 contains 16 residues. Trimming stripped 5 bases from V and 0 bases from J, with 16 bases between. Germline V CDR1 and CDR2: SNHLY, FYNNEI. The CDR3 sequence: CASSPQKGVANYGYTF. The CDR3 nucleotides are TGTGCCAGCAGTCCGCAGAAGGGGGTAGCTAACTATGGCTACACCTTC.

The genes are TRBV13 and TRBJ2-2; D might be TRBD1 (6 bases). CDR3 size: 15 residues. V was clipped by 3 bases and J by 6 bases, with 14 bases between them. Germline V lookup: CDR1 PRHDT, CDR2 FYEKMQ (reference sequence). The DNA for the CDR3 is TGTGCCAGCAGCTTCGAAACACAGGGTCCCGGGGAGCTGTTTTTT. This translates into CASSFETQGPGELFF.

The chain uses TRBV5-1 and TRBJ1-5, with 9 positions matching TRBD1. The CDR3 length is 17 residues. Germline lookup yields CDR1 SGHRS and CDR2 YFSETQ. Unmatched junction bases numbered 5, after V lost 0 bases and J lost 1 base. CDR3 in amino acids: CASSLGTGELSNQPQHF. The CDR3 nucleotides are TGCGCCAGCAGCTTGGGGACAGGGGAACTCAGCAATCAGCCCCAGCATTTT.

The chain is built from TRBV28 and TRBJ2-7; 8 bases fit TRBD1. The junction had 4 bases not matched to a gene; V was cut back by 3 bases and J by 0 bases. CDR1 is MDHEN and CDR2 is SYDVKM in the germline V gene. The CDR3 has 15 amino acids. The CDR3 nucleotides read TGTGCCAGCAGTTTCGGACAGGGCAGCTCCTACGAGCAGTACTTC. It yields the protein CASSFGQGSSYEQYF.

This clone has only a few counts. The J gene is TRBJ1-1, the V gene TRBV7-9; the D gene is possibly TRBD1 (5 bases). Looked up from germline, CDR1 is SEHNR and CDR2 is FQNEAQ (reference sequence). Trimming removed 2 bases from V and 5 bases from J, with 18 bases in between. CDR3 length equals 16 residues. The CDR3 sequence: CASSLFRTTKGTEAFF. CDR3 DNA sequence: TGTGCCAGCAGCTTATTCCGTACCACTAAGGGGACTGAAGCTTTCTTT.

V gene TRBV27 combines with J gene TRBJ1-3; no clear D gene. V dropped 4 bases and J dropped 2 bases, with 6 bases sitting between them. CDR3 length: 13 residues. Germline values: CDR1 MNHEY, CDR2 SMNVEV (reference sequence). The CDR3 DNA follows: TGTGCCAGCAGTTACTCGGCTGGAAACACCATATATTTT. Protein product: CASSYSAGNTIYF.

V and J are TRBV10-2 and TRBJ1-2; D is uncertain. The V gene's germline CDR1 is WSHSY and CDR2 SAAADI. Trimming cost V 6 bases and J 4 bases, with 12 bases left between them. CDR3 length: 13 residues. The CDR3 region has the DNA TGCGCCAGCAGCGAGGACGGGTTCTATGGCTACACCTTC. This codes for CASSEDGFYGYTF.

The rearrangement links TRBV27 to TRBJ2-7; 10 bases align to TRBD1. The V and J ends lost 4 bases and 3 bases, in that order; junction bases with no gene match: 6. Germline V gene lookup returns CDR1 MNHEY and CDR2 SMNVEV (reference sequence). The CDR3 runs 15 residues. Written as DNA, the CDR3 is TGTGCCAGCAGTTCACCGGGACAGGGGAACTACGAGCAGTACTTC. It specifies CASSSPGQGNYEQYF.

This clone appeared once. The chain links TRBV9 to TRBJ2-2; D is uncertain. CDR1 SGDLS and CDR2 YYNGEE come from the germline V gene. V lost 2 bases and J 5 bases, leaving 13 bases between the germline ends. This CDR3 contains 15 residues. The CDR3: CASSVYGEFTGELFF. The CDR3 DNA reads as TGTGCCAGCAGCGTGTACGGAGAGTTTACCGGGGAGCTGTTTTTT. Combining the CDR3 with reference TRBV9 and TRBJ2-2 gives the whole variable domain DSGVTQTPKHLITATGQRVTLRCSPRSGDLSVYWYQQSLDQGLQFLIQYYNGEERAKGNILERFSAQQFPDLHSELNLSSLELGDSALYFCASSVYGEFTGELFFGEGSRLTVL.

V and J are TRBV9 and TRBJ1-3; 9 bases are shared with TRBD1. Trimming removed 4 bases from V and 0 bases from J; junction bases left unmatched: 8. Looked up from germline, CDR1 is SGDLS and CDR2 is YYNGEE. The CDR3 totals 17 residues. CDR3 amino acids: CASSPGTGIYSGNTIYF. In DNA, the CDR3 is TGTGCCAGCAGCCCGGGGACAGGGATCTACTCTGGAAACACCATATATTTT. Filled out from reference TRBV9 and TRBJ1-3, the complete variable domain reads DSGVTQTPKHLITATGQRVTLRCSPRSGDLSVYWYQQSLDQGLQFLIQYYNGEERAKGNILERFSAQQFPDLHSELNLSSLELGDSALYFCASSPGTGIYSGNTIYFGEGSWLTVV.

V usage is TRBV4-1 and J usage is TRBJ2-7; D is uncertain. Germline lookup yields CDR1 MGHRA and CDR2 YSYEKL. This CDR3 is 14 amino acids long. Trimming left V 2 bases short and J 0 bases short, with 8 bases between. CDR3 coding DNA: TGCGCCAGCAGCCAAAGCGTTAGCTCCTACGAGCAGTACTTC. The encoded protein is CASSQSVSSYEQYF.

This clone was detected a few times. V and J are TRBV19 and TRBJ1-2, with TRBD1 matching over 9 bases. With 7 bases clipped from V and 2 bases from J, the junction kept 5 bases outside the gene matches. The CDR3 is 14 residues long. The germline CDR1 and CDR2 sequences are LNHDA and SQIVND (reference sequence). The CDR3 reads CASKRDRDNYGYTF. CDR3 DNA: TGTGCCAGTAAGCGGGACAGGGACAACTATGGCTACACCTTC.

The chain has TRBV30 and TRBJ2-7, with D perhaps matching TRBD1 (5 bases). Looked up from germline, CDR1 is GTSNPN and CDR2 is SVGIG (reference sequence). The CDR3 loop spans 12 amino acids. Trimming pared 4 bases from V and 0 bases from J, leaving 7 bases between. CDR3 loop: CAWTDSSYEQYF. The CDR3 DNA follows: TGTGCCTGGACAGACAGCTCCTACGAGCAGTACTTC.